The 2 T cell receptor beta chains presented below share a single source sample, sequenced in a study of blood T cell repertoires in COVID-19 (dated by TCRdb to about 2020). Libraries were constructed by the immunoSEQ multiplex PCR assay. The source is immuneACCESS, and TCRdb retained only in-frame sequences with V and J called. Part of the clones is not carried over; for the studies checked, unresolved V genes explain less than half of this, and the remainder is unexplained. This sample holds some 200,000 clones; around 81% were observed only once. The ten largest clonotypes hold over 7% of the sample. Sequenced sample: peripheral blood. All receptors derive from a woman aged 70-85 years with acute or convalescent COVID-19.

The chain combines TRBV6-5 with TRBJ1-2; tentatively, D is TRBD1 (6 bases). The V end lost 6 bases, the J end lost 1 base, and 9 bases lay between the germline ends. In germline, CDR1 is MNHEY, CDR2 SVGAGI. This CDR3 region has 13 residues. DNA of the CDR3: TGTGCCAGCAGGGACAGCGGTAACTATGGCTACACCTTC. The encoded protein is CASRDSGNYGYTF.

This clone was counted once. The chain recombines TRBV30 with TRBJ2-1; 7 positions match TRBD1. V shed 4 bases and J 15 bases; nucleotides not matched to a gene: 15. The CDR3 has 13 amino acids. Germline CDR1 is GTSNPN and CDR2 is SVGIG (reference sequence). The DNA of the CDR3 is TGTGCCTGGACAAGGGACAGATTGGGTGATAGGTTCTTC. This codes for CAWTRDRLGDRFF.